This paragraph covers one TCR beta chain sequence. The data derive from a study of T cells in Graves' hyperthyroidism and ophthalmopathy. Template material for amplifying TCR beta CDR3 regions consisted of RNA transcripts. First-round RT-PCR targeting the TCR CDR3 was performed with the HTBI primer set. TCRdb re-called the multiplex PCR reads with MiXCR, one entry per CDR3 protein. The data show about 400,000 distinct CDR3 sequences, with around 13% seen just once and 5.3% held by the top ten. The CDR3 consists of 14 residues. Germline V CDR1 and CDR2: SEHNR, FQNEAQ (reference sequence). V lost 2 bases, J lost 10 bases, and 17 bases lay in between.

The receptor was isolated from a woman aged 18-29 years with Graves' hyperthyroidism. The chain uses TRBV7-9 and TRBJ1-2; D call uncertain. Input material: blood. The CDR3 DNA reads as TGTGCCAGCAGCTTAACCACACCTGCTTTTGCCTACACCTTC. This gives the protein CASSLTTPAFAYTF.